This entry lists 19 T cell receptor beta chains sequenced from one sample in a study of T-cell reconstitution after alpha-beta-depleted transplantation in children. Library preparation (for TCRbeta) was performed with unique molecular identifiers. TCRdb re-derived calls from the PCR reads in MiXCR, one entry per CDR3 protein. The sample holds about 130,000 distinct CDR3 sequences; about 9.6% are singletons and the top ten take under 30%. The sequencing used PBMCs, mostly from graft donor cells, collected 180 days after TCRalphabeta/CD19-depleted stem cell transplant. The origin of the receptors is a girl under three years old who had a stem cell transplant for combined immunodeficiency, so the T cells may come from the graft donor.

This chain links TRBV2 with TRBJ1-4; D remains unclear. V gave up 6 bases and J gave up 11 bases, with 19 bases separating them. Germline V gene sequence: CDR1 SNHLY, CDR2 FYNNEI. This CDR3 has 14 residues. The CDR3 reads CASRATTLGGKLFF. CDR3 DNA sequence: TGTGCCAGCAGGGCCACAACCCTCGGTGGGAAACTGTTTTTT. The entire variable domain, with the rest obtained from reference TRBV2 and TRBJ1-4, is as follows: EPEVTQTPSHQVTQMGQEVILRCVPISNHLYFYWYRQILGQKVEFLVSFYNNEISEKSEIFDDQFSVERPDGSNFTLKIRSTKLEDSAMYFCASRATTLGGKLFFGSGTQLSVL.

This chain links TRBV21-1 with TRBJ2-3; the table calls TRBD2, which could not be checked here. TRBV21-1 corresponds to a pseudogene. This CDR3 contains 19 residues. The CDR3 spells CASSPLTEPGLADTDTQYF. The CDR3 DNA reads TGTGCCAGCAGCCCCTTGACAGAACCGGGACTAGCGGACACAGATACGCAGTATTTT.

The CDR3 spells CASGRTSTDTQYF. The CDR3 DNA reads TGTGCCAGCGGACGAACTAGCACAGATACGCAGTATTTT. The chain links TRBV6-1 to TRBJ2-3; no definite D call. Trimming pared 8 bases from V and 0 bases from J, leaving 9 bases between. Germline lookup yields CDR1 MNHNS and CDR2 SASEGT. The CDR3 consists of 13 residues.

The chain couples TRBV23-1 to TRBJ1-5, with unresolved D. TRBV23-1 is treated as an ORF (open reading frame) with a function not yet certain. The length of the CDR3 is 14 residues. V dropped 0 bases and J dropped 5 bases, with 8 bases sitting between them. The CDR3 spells CASSQSSFDQPQHF. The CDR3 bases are TGCGCCAGCAGTCAATCAAGCTTTGATCAGCCCCAGCATTTT.

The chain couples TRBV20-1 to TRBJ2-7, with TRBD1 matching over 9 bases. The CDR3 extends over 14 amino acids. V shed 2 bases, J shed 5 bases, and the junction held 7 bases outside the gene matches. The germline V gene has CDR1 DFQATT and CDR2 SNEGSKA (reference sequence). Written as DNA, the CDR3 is TGCAGTGCTAGAATGCCGGGACAGGGCCACGAGCAGTACTTC. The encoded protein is CSARMPGQGHEQYF.

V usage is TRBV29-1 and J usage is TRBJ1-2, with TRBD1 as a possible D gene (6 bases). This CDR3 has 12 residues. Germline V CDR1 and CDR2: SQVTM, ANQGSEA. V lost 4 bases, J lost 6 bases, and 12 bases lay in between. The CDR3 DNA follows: TGCAGCGTTGGTTTGGGGGGCAATGGCTACACCTTC. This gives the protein CSVGLGGNGYTF. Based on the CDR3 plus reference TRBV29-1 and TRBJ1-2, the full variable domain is SAVISQKPSRDICQRGTSLTIQCQVDSQVTMMFWYRQQPGQSLTLIATANQGSEATYESGFVIDKFPISRPNLTFSTLTVSNMSPEDSSIYLCSVGLGGNGYTFGSGTRLTVV.

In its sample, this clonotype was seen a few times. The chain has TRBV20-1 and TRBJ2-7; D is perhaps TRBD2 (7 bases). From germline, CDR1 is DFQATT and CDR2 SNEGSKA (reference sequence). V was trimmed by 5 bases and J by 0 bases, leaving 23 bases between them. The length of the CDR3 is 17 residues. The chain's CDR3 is CSAQGRGSGRSSYEQYF. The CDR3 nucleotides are TGCAGTGCTCAGGGGAGAGGGTCCGGGAGGAGCTCCTACGAGCAGTACTTC.

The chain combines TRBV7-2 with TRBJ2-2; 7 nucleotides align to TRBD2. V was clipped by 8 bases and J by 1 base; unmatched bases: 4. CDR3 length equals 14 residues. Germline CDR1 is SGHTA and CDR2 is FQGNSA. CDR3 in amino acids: CASQTSLNTGELFF. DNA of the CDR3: TGTGCCAGCCAGACTAGCCTGAACACCGGGGAGCTGTTTTTT.

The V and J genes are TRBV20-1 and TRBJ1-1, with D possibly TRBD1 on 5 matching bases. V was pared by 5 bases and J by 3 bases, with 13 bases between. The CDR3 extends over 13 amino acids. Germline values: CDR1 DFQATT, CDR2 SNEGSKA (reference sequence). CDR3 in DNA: TGCAGTGCTTTGGGACTCTTTGACACTGAAGCTTTCTTT. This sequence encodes CSALGLFDTEAFF.

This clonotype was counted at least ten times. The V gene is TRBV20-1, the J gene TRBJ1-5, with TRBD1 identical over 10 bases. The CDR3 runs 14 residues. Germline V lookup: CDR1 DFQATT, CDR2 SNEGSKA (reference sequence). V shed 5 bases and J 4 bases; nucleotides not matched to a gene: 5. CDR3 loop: CSAPGQGINQPQHF. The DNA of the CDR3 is TGCAGTGCTCCGGGACAGGGGATTAATCAGCCCCAGCATTTT.

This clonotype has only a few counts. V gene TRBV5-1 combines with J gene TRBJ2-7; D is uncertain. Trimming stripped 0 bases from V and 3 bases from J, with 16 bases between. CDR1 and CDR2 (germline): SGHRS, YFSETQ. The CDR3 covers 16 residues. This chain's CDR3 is CASSLEAGVRFYEQYF. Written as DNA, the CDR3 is TGCGCCAGCAGCTTGGAGGCAGGTGTGAGGTTCTACGAGCAGTACTTC.

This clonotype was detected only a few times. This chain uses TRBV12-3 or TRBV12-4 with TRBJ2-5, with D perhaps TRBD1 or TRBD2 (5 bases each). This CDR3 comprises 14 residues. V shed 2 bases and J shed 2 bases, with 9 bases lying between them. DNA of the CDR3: TGTGCCAGCAGTTTACGGGGCCGACAAGAGACCCAGTACTTC. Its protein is CASSLRGRQETQYF.

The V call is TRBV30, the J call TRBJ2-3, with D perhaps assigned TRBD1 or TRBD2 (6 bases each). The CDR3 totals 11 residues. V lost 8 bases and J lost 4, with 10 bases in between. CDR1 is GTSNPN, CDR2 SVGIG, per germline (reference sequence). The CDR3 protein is CALEGADTQYF. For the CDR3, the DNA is TGTGCCCTGGAGGGGGCAGATACGCAGTATTTT.

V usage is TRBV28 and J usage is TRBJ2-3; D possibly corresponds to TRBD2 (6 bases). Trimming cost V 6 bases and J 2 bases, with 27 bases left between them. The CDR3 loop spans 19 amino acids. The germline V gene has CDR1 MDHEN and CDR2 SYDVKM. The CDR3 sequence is CASSPSLAYHPVITDTQYF. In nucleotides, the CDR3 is TGTGCCAGCAGCCCCAGTCTAGCGTACCATCCCGTCATCACAGATACGCAGTATTTT.

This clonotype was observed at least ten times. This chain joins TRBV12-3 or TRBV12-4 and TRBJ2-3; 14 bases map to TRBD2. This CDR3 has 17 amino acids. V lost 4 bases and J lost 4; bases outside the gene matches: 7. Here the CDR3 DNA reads TGTGCCAGCAGTTCCTCCCCGGGACTAGCGGGGGCAGATACGCAGTATTTT. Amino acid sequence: CASSSSPGLAGADTQYF.

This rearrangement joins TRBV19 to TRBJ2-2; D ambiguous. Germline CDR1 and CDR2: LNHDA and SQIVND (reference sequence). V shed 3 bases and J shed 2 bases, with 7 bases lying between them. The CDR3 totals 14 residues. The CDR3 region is CASSMQYNTGELFF. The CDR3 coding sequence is TGTGCCAGTAGTATGCAATACAACACCGGGGAGCTGTTTTTT. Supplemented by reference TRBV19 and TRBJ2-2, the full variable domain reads DGGITQSPKYLFRKEGQNVTLSCEQNLNHDAMYWYRQDPGQGLRLIYYSQIVNDFQKGDIAEGYSVSREKKESFPLTVTSAQKNPTAFYLCASSMQYNTGELFFGEGSRLTVL.

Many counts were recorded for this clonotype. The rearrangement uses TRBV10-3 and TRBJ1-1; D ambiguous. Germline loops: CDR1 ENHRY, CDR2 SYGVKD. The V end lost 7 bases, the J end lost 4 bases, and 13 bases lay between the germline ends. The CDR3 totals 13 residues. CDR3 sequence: CAIISGSGTEAFF. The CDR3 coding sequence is TGTGCCATCATAAGCGGCAGTGGCACTGAAGCTTTCTTT.

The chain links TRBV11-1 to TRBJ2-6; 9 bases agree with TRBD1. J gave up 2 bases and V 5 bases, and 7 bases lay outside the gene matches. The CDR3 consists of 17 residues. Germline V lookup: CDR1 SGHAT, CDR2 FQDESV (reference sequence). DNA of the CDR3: TGTGCCAGCAGCCCCCGGGACAGGGTGGCTGGGGCCAACGTCCTGACTTTC. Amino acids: CASSPRDRVAGANVLTF.

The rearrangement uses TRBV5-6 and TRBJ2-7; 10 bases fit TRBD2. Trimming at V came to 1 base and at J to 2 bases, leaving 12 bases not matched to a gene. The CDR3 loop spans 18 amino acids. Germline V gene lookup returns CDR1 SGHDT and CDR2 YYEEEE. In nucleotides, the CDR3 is TGTGCCAGCAGCTTGATCCCTAGCGGGGGTGGGTATACCTACGAGCAGTACTTC. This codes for CASSLIPSGGGYTYEQYF. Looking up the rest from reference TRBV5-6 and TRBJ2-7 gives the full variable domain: DAGVTQSPTHLIKTRGQQVTLRCSPKSGHDTVSWYQQALGQGPQFIFQYYEEEERQRGNFPDRFSGHQFPNYSSELNVNALLLGDSALYLCASSLIPSGGGYTYEQYFGPGTRLTVT.